Below are 30 T cell receptor beta chains sequenced from a single sample in a study of T-cell reconstitution after alpha-beta-depleted transplantation in children. This sample's TCRbeta library carried unique molecular identifier barcodes. TCRdb used MiXCR to reprocess the PCR reads, holding one entry per CDR3 protein. Among about 240,000 distinct CDR3 sequences, 12% were seen once, and the ten largest hold around 2.5%. This material consisted of PBMCs from the stem cell graft donor, taken from the stem cell graft. The source of these receptors is a human donor who donated a stem cell graft to a child with acute lymphoblastic leukemia.

This clonotype has a count of ten or more. The rearrangement joins TRBV12-3 or TRBV12-4 to TRBJ1-1; possible D gene TRBD1, 5 bases. V shed 4 bases and J shed 3 bases, with 9 bases lying between them. The CDR3 loop spans 13 amino acids. CDR3 sequence (DNA): TGTGCCAGCAGTTCCGGAGGGGACACTGAAGCTTTCTTT. Translating gives CASSSGGDTEAFF.

The table lists this clonotype with many counts. This chain links TRBV20-1 with TRBJ2-7, with D hard to call. Trimming pared 1 base from V and 5 bases from J, leaving 12 bases between. The CDR3 totals 13 residues. Looked up from germline, CDR1 is DFQATT and CDR2 is SNEGSKA (reference sequence). This CDR3 reads CSARVPGWDEQYF. Here the CDR3 DNA reads TGCAGTGCTAGAGTACCCGGATGGGACGAGCAGTACTTC.

This clonotype was recorded many times. CDR3: CASSYGTGGLEKLFF. The CDR3 nucleotides read TGTGCCAGCAGTTACGGGACAGGGGGCCTCGAAAAACTGTTTTTT. The chain has TRBV6-5 and TRBJ1-4, with TRBD1 matching 12 bases. Germline trimming cut 2 bases from V and 8 bases from J; bases unmatched to any gene: 3. Germline V gene sequence: CDR1 MNHEY, CDR2 SVGAGI. CDR3 length: 15 residues.

This clonotype has at least ten counts. This chain connects TRBV5-1 to TRBJ2-2, with a weak D call TRBD1 (7 bases). CDR3 length: 15 residues. V gave up 4 bases and J gave up 0 bases, with 10 bases separating them. Looked up from germline, CDR1 is SGHRS and CDR2 is YFSETQ. The CDR3 spells CASSAGQPNTGELFF. In DNA form, the CDR3 reads TGCGCCAGCAGCGCGGGACAGCCGAACACCGGGGAGCTGTTTTTT.

This clonotype came up many times. The chain joins TRBV11-2 to TRBJ2-5; 11 positions agree with TRBD2. Germline V gene lookup returns CDR1 SGHAT and CDR2 FQNNGV. The length of the CDR3 is 15 residues. Losses at the gene ends were 3 bases for V and 4 bases for J; bases not matched to a gene: 4. The CDR3: CASSFSGGAGETQYF. The CDR3 bases are TGTGCCAGCAGCTTTAGCGGGGGGGCGGGAGAGACCCAGTACTTC.

This clonotype was recorded many times. V usage is TRBV7-2 and J usage is TRBJ2-5, with D perhaps matching TRBD1 (6 bases). CDR3 length equals 14 residues. CDR1 and CDR2 from the germline V gene are SGHTA and FQGNSA. The ends were cut back, 8 bases at V and 4 bases at J, with 17 bases in the middle. CDR3 sequence: CASRARDTRETQYF. The CDR3 bases are TGTGCCAGCCGCGCCCGGGACACAAGAGAGACCCAGTACTTC.

At least ten counts were recorded for this clonotype. The chain has TRBV20-1 and TRBJ2-1, with D hard to call. Trimming left V 0 bases short and J 8 bases short, with 2 bases between. Germline CDR1 and CDR2: DFQATT and SNEGSKA (reference sequence). This CDR3 contains 10 residues. CDR3 nucleotide sequence: TGCAGTGCTAGAGAACATGAGCAGTTCTTC. This encodes CSAREHEQFF.

This clonotype was recorded many times. The gene calls are TRBV27 and TRBJ1-2; D is unclear. This CDR3 comprises 14 residues. Looked up from germline, CDR1 is MNHEY and CDR2 is SMNVEV (reference sequence). Trimming took off 2 bases at V and 4 bases at J, with 11 bases between the two ends. CDR3 nucleotides: TGTGCCAGCAGTTTAAAACGGGAAATCTATGGCTACACCTTC. Protein sequence: CASSLKREIYGYTF.

This clonotype was picked up many times. This chain connects TRBV24-1 to TRBJ2-6, with unresolved D. The CDR3 totals 16 residues. Germline V gene data show CDR1 as KGHDR and CDR2 as SFDVKD. V lost 2 bases to trimming and J lost 2 bases, with 9 bases between them. CDR3 DNA: TGTGCCACCAGTGATTCGCTGACGCCTGGGGCCAACGTCCTGACTTTC. This gives the protein CATSDSLTPGANVLTF.

This clonotype was recorded at least ten times. The chain recombines TRBV6-1 with TRBJ2-2; TRBD1 aligns across 9 bases. With V trimmed by 7 bases and J by 6 bases, 9 bases remained unmatched. Germline lookup yields CDR1 MNHNS and CDR2 SASEGT. CDR3 size: 15 residues. CDR3 in amino acids: CASTQDRGSAGELFF. In nucleotides, the CDR3 is TGTGCCAGCACCCAGGACAGGGGTTCTGCCGGGGAGCTGTTTTTT.

This clonotype was recorded at least ten times. J is TRBJ2-5 and V is TRBV10-3; tentative D call: TRBD2 (5 bases). V was clipped by 3 bases and J by 2 bases, with 19 bases between them. Germline lookup yields CDR1 ENHRY and CDR2 SYGVKD. The CDR3 consists of 17 residues. CDR3 in amino acids: CAISDRRSGALQETQYF. The DNA of the CDR3 is TGTGCCATCAGTGATAGAAGGAGCGGTGCGTTACAAGAGACCCAGTACTTC.

The sample holds many counts of this clonotype. The chain couples TRBV5-1 to TRBJ2-1; tentative D call: TRBD1 (6 bases). Germline CDR1 and CDR2: SGHRS and YFSETQ. The V gene lost 6 bases and the J gene lost 9 bases, with 16 bases spanning the gap. The CDR3 is 13 residues long. CDR3 DNA: TGCGCCAGCACCGTAGGGGGTAGAGTTGAGCAGTTCTTC. Its protein is CASTVGGRVEQFF.

Notes on this clonotype: A much larger clone lies one base from this, so it may be a read error. The V call is TRBV12-3 or TRBV12-4, the J call TRBJ2-6, with a possible D match to TRBD1 (6 bases). CDR3 length: 18 amino acids. CDR3 sequence: CASSYRHRVSSGANGLTF. The CDR3 nucleotides read TGTGCCAGCAGTTACCGCCACAGGGTTAGCTCTGGGGCCAACGGCCTGACTTTC.

There are many counts of this clonotype. The J gene is TRBJ2-3, the V gene TRBV29-1; perhaps D is TRBD1 or TRBD2 (5 bases each). There are 14 residues in the CDR3. V shed 7 bases and J shed 0 bases, with 14 bases lying between them. From germline, CDR1 is SQVTM and CDR2 ANQGSEA. CDR3 in amino acids: CSGKEGSSTDTQYF. CDR3 DNA: TGCAGCGGAAAAGAGGGGTCTAGCACAGATACGCAGTATTTT.

This clonotype was seen ten or more times. The J gene is TRBJ1-1, the V gene TRBV20-1; a weak D match, TRBD1 (6 bases). Per germline, CDR1 DFQATT and CDR2 SNEGSKA (reference sequence). Between the trimmed V and J ends, which lost 0 bases and 0 bases, there was a span of 17 bases. The CDR3 contains 17 residues. The CDR3 DNA reads as TGCAGTGCTAGAGAACCCGAGGGGGAAATCATGAACACTGAAGCTTTCTTT. This gives the protein CSAREPEGEIMNTEAFF.

In this sample, this clonotype turned up a few times. This sequence joins TRBV7-2 and TRBJ2-2, with 11 nucleotides matching TRBD2. The CDR3 has 16 residues. V lost 0 bases, J lost 7 bases, and 4 bases stayed unmatched. CDR1 and CDR2 from the germline V gene are SGHTA and FQGNSA. The CDR3 DNA is TGTGCCAGCAGCTTAGCTAGCGGGAGGGACAGCGGGGAGCTGTTTTTT. Its protein product is CASSLASGRDSGELFF.

This clonotype showed up just a few times. The chain joins TRBV4-2 to TRBJ2-1; D gene ambiguous. The germline V gene encodes CDR1 LGHNA and CDR2 YNFKEQ. Trimming pared 1 base from V and 4 bases from J, leaving 14 bases between. This CDR3 is 16 amino acids long. CDR3 nucleotide sequence: TGTGCCAGCAGCCAAGGTCGGCAGCCCCTTTACAATGAGCAGTTCTTC. Translation: CASSQGRQPLYNEQFF.

Many counts were recorded for this clonotype. J is TRBJ1-1 and V is TRBV12-3 or TRBV12-4; D is ambiguous. CDR3 size: 15 residues. V was clipped by 5 bases and J by 0 bases, with 13 bases between them. The CDR3 nucleotides read TGTGCCAGCAGTCGTACGGGAAGCATGAACACTGAAGCTTTCTTT. Translation: CASSRTGSMNTEAFF.

This clonotype has more than one count but fewer than ten. The genes are TRBV5-1 and TRBJ1-2; D ambiguous. Germline V lookup: CDR1 SGHRS, CDR2 YFSETQ. The V and J ends lost 4 bases and 8 bases respectively, with 15 bases between them. The CDR3 has 13 amino acids. CDR3 nucleotides: TGCGCCAGCAGCGCCGAAAATGAGGAGGGCTACACCTTC. Translation gives CASSAENEEGYTF. The full variable domain, completed using reference TRBV5-1 and TRBJ1-2, is KAGVTQTPRYLIKTRGQQVTLSCSPISGHRSVSWYQQTPGQGLQFLFEYFSETQRNKGNFPGRFSGRQFSNSRSEMNVSTLELGDSALYLCASSAENEEGYTFGSGTRLTVV.

This clonotype appeared many times. The rearrangement joins TRBV28 to TRBJ2-7; the D gene could be TRBD1 or TRBD2 (5 bases each). Germline CDR1 reads MDHEN; CDR2 reads SYDVKM. This CDR3 spans 16 amino acids. The V and J ends lost 5 bases and 5 bases respectively, with 22 bases between them. The CDR3 DNA reads TGTGCCAGCAGTCGGGCACGACTCCGCCGGGGCGACGAGCAGTACTTC. Translated, it gives CASSRARLRRGDEQYF.

This clonotype appeared many times. The V and J genes are TRBV7-9 and TRBJ2-1; 7 bases line up with TRBD1. The CDR3 runs 13 residues. The V and J ends lost 5 bases and 8 bases, in that order; junction bases with no gene match: 6. Germline CDR1 is SEHNR and CDR2 is FQNEAQ (reference sequence). CDR3 sequence (DNA): TGTGCCAGCAGCAGCGACAGGGTCTATGAGCAGTTCTTC. It translates to CASSSDRVYEQFF.

This clonotype has a count of ten or more. The chain couples TRBV6-2 or TRBV6-3 to TRBJ1-3; D is undetermined. V was clipped by 6 bases and J by 4 bases, with 10 bases between them. The CDR3 is made up of 13 amino acids. Germline CDR1 reads MNHEY; CDR2 reads SVGEGT. CDR3 sequence: CASRPGSGNTIYF. CDR3 nucleotides: TGTGCCAGCAGGCCGGGATCCGGAAACACCATATATTTT.

In regard to this clonotype: A clone one base away is much larger, so this may be a read error. This chain uses TRBV20-1 with TRBJ2-7; no firm D call. This CDR3 comprises 13 residues. CDR1 and CDR2 from the germline V gene are DFQATT and SNEGSKA (reference sequence). The CDR3: CSARPMGLHERYF. The CDR3 DNA reads as TGCAGTGCTAGACCCATGGGCCTCCACGAGCGGTACTTC.

The table lists this clonotype with many counts. The V gene is TRBV7-9, the J gene TRBJ2-3; D ambiguous. Germline-derived CDR1 and CDR2 are SEHNR and FQNEAQ (reference sequence). This CDR3 is built from 15 residues. V was pared by 0 bases and J by 4 bases, with 11 bases between. CDR3 DNA: TGTGCCAGCAGCTTAGCCCGCGTTGCGGCAGATACGCAGTATTTT. This translates into CASSLARVAADTQYF.

Many counts were recorded for this clonotype. The rearrangement uses TRBV6-1 and TRBJ1-2; D is ambiguous. With 4 bases removed from V and 6 bases from J, the gap between germline ends came to 9 bases. The CDR3 length is 12 residues. Germline CDR1 reads MNHNS; CDR2 reads SASEGT. The CDR3: CASSGSDDGYTF. Written as DNA, the CDR3 is TGTGCCAGCAGTGGATCGGATGATGGCTACACCTTC.

This clonotype was seen at least ten times. The chain couples TRBV14 to TRBJ2-1, with TRBD2 as a possible D gene (6 bases). Trimming stripped 4 bases from V and 2 bases from J, with 9 bases between. Germline loops: CDR1 SGHDN, CDR2 FVKESK. This CDR3 has 14 amino acids. This CDR3 is CASSRLGAYNEQFF. The DNA for the CDR3 is TGTGCCAGCAGCCGACTAGGGGCCTACAATGAGCAGTTCTTC.

In this sample, this clonotype turned up a few times. This chain links TRBV12-3 or TRBV12-4 with TRBJ2-5, with 14 bases that match TRBD2. After removal of 5 bases from V and 3 bases from J, the junction contained 5 bases not matched to a gene. The CDR3 contains 16 residues. CDR3 region: CASSGLAGGTKETQYF. The CDR3 DNA follows: TGTGCCAGCAGTGGACTAGCGGGAGGCACCAAAGAGACCCAGTACTTC.

Details on this clonotype: This could be a read error, since a much larger clone is one nucleotide away. The rearrangement joins TRBV6-2 or TRBV6-3 to TRBJ1-3; D is uncertain. Germline V lookup: CDR1 MNHEY, CDR2 SVGEGT. The CDR3 contains 12 residues. V dropped 2 bases and J dropped 2 bases, with 1 base sitting between them. The CDR3: CASSYTGNTIYF. The CDR3 DNA reads TGTGCCAGCAGTTACACTGGAAACACCATATATTTT.

This clonotype showed up many times. The chain joins TRBV7-6 to TRBJ2-1, with a weak D call TRBD2 (6 bases). The germline V gene has CDR1 SGHVS and CDR2 FNYEAQ. This CDR3 is 17 amino acids long. V lost 3 bases and J 2 bases, leaving 17 bases between the germline ends. For the CDR3, the DNA is TGTGCCAGCAGCTTTATCCCTAGCGTGAAAACCTACAATGAGCAGTTCTTC. As protein: CASSFIPSVKTYNEQFF.

Worth noting for this clonotype: A much larger clone sits a single nucleotide away, making a read error possible. This chain connects TRBV20-1 to TRBJ2-2, with 12 bases fitting TRBD1. Germline CDR1 DFQATT, CDR2 SNEGSKA (reference sequence). The CDR3 extends over 14 amino acids. CDR3 sequence (DNA): TGCTGTGCAACGGGACAGGGGGCTACCGGGGAGCTGTTTTTT. This gives the protein CCATGQGATGELFF.